This TCR beta chain is drawn from a study of Ad26.COV2.S vaccination and SARS-CoV-2 variants. Background on the study: The study gave Ad26.COV2.S intramuscularly, once or twice 56 days apart.

Sequenced by immunoSEQ multiplex PCR; TCRdb stores in-frame clones only, minus some. The sample carries about 350,000 clones, roughly 84% recorded once. Stated treatment: some 20 received Ad26.COV2.S at low or high dose, single or two shots; about five received placebo; per-sample allocation not given. Each sample was drawn 63 days after the first injection (of vaccine or placebo). Trimming at V came to 0 bases and at J to 5 bases, leaving 5 bases not matched to a gene. From germline, CDR1 is SGHVS and CDR2 FNYEAQ. The CDR3 is 15 amino acids. The sequence derives from a person aged 18 to 59 who received the Ad26.COV2.S COVID-19 vaccine or a placebo. The specimen comprised peripheral blood, sampled in a trial of Ad26.COV2.S vaccine versus placebo. This chain joins TRBV7-6 and TRBJ2-3; 7 bases are shared with TRBD1. CDR3 amino acids: CASSLAPRQGDTQYF. The CDR3 nucleotides are TGTGCCAGCAGCTTAGCACCCCGACAGGGAGATACGCAGTATTTT.